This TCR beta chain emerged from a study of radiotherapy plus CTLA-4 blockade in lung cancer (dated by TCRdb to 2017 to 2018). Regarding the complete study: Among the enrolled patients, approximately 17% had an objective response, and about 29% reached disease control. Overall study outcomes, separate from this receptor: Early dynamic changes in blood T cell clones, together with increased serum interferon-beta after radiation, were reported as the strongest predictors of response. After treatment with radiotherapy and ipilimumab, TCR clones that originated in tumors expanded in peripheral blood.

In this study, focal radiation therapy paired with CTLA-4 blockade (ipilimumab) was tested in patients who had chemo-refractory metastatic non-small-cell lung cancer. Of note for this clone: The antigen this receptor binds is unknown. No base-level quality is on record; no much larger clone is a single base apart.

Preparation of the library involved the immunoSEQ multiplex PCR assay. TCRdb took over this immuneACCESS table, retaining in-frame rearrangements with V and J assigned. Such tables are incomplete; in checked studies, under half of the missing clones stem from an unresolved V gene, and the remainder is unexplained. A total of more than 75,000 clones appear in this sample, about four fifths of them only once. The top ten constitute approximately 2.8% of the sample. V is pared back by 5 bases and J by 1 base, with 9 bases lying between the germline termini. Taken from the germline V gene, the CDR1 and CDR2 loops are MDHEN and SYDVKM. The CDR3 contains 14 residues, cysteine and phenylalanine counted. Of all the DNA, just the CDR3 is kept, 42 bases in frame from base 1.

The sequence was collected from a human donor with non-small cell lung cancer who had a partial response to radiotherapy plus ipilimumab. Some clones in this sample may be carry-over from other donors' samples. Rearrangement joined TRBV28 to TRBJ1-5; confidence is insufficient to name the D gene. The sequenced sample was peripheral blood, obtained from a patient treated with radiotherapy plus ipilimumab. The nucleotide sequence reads TGTGCCAGCAGTGAGGTTGGGAGCAATCAGCCCCAGCATTTT. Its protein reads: CASSEVGSNQPQHF.